These 29 T cell receptor beta chains were sequenced from one sample in a study of cytomegalovirus exposure and HLA in healthy donors. The PCR made use of 60 Vbeta and 13 Jbeta primers. TCRdb's copy holds only in-frame clones and misses some; the assay was immunoSEQ multiplex PCR. This table holds more than 140,000 clones, roughly four fifths found once. Sequenced material: PBMCs. These receptors were collected from a young man in good health and CMV-seropositive.

This rearrangement joins TRBV5-6 to TRBJ2-7, with 10 bases fitting TRBD1. V was clipped by 4 bases and J by 5 bases; unmatched bases: 6. The germline gives CDR1 SGHDT, CDR2 YYEEEE. This CDR3 has 14 amino acids. CDR3 protein: CASSPTGGINEQYF. CDR3 sequence (DNA): TGTGCCAGCAGCCCGACAGGGGGCATCAACGAGCAGTACTTC.

V usage is TRBV14 and J usage is TRBJ2-3; TRBD1 matches 9 bases. Per the germline V gene, CDR1 is SGHDN and CDR2 is FVKESK. V dropped 4 bases and J dropped 1; count of bases not matched to a gene: 3. This CDR3 has 15 amino acids. CDR3 in DNA: TGTGCCAGCAGCCTTCGACAGGGGGGCACAGATACGCAGTATTTT. Its translation is CASSLRQGGTDTQYF.

Only one count was recorded for this clone. The chain combines TRBV7-2 with TRBJ2-7, with a weak D call TRBD1 (5 bases). V lost 4 bases and J 11 bases, leaving 12 bases between the germline ends. Germline V CDR1 and CDR2: SGHTA, FQGNSA. The CDR3 runs 11 residues. The CDR3 coding sequence is TGTGCCAGCAGCTCCAGGGTCTTGGAGTACTTC. As protein: CASSSRVLEYF.

The chain recombines TRBV27 with TRBJ1-1; D is uncertain. CDR3 size: 12 residues. The germline V gene has CDR1 MNHEY and CDR2 SMNVEV (reference sequence). V lost 5 bases and J 1 base, leaving 5 bases between the germline ends. The CDR3 is CASSKRNTEAFF. The CDR3 DNA follows: TGTGCCAGCAGTAAGAGGAACACTGAAGCTTTCTTT.

The chain is built from TRBV30 and TRBJ1-2, with TRBD1 identical over 7 bases. V shed 8 bases and J 2 bases; nucleotides not matched to a gene: 14. The germline V gene has CDR1 GTSNPN and CDR2 SVGIG (reference sequence). The CDR3 is made up of 15 amino acids. The CDR3 is CAQHLTDRANYGYTF. CDR3 bases: TGTGCCCAACATCTGACTGACAGGGCGAACTATGGCTACACCTTC.

This clone was counted between two and nine times. This chain joins TRBV25-1 and TRBJ1-4; D gene uncertain. The CDR3 is made up of 14 amino acids. Trimming cost V 3 bases and J 0 bases, with 5 bases left between them. Germline CDR1 MGHDK, CDR2 SYGVNS. The CDR3 loop reads CASSDSATNEKLFF. The CDR3 DNA reads as TGTGCCAGCAGTGACAGTGCAACTAATGAAAAACTGTTTTTT.

This chain uses TRBV19 with TRBJ2-1, with 13 bases fitting TRBD2. V gave up 3 bases and J gave up 2 bases; unmatched junction bases: 1. Germline V gene sequence: CDR1 LNHDA, CDR2 SQIVND (reference sequence). This CDR3 contains 16 residues. The CDR3 sequence: CASSIGTSGAYNEQFF. Here the CDR3 DNA reads TGTGCCAGTAGTATCGGGACTAGCGGGGCCTACAATGAGCAGTTCTTC.

The J gene is TRBJ1-2, the V gene TRBV6-5, with 8 positions matching TRBD1. The V segment lost 3 bases and the J segment 4 bases; nucleotides outside the gene matches: 10. The length of the CDR3 is 16 residues. Germline lookup yields CDR1 MNHEY and CDR2 SVGAGI. CDR3 sequence: CASSYSGRGLGYGYTF. The CDR3 DNA follows: TGTGCCAGCAGTTATTCCGGCAGGGGGCTGGGCTATGGCTACACCTTC.

The chain links TRBV2 to TRBJ2-1; TRBD1 agrees at 10 bases. J was trimmed by 0 bases and V by 4 bases; bases with no gene match: 0. CDR1 and CDR2 from the germline V gene are SNHLY and FYNNEI. The CDR3 covers 15 residues. The CDR3 here is CASSGTGGSYNEQFF. The CDR3 nucleotides read TGTGCCAGCAGTGGGACAGGGGGCTCCTACAATGAGCAGTTCTTC.

The table lists this clone with a few counts. The chain links TRBV9 to TRBJ1-1; the D gene is possibly TRBD1 (5 bases). Trimming shortened V by 0 bases and J by 2 bases, and 8 bases separated the two germline ends. Germline V CDR1 and CDR2: SGDLS, YYNGEE. The CDR3 has 14 residues. Here the CDR3 DNA reads TGTGCCAGCAGCGTAGAAGGGGCCAACACTGAAGCTTTCTTT. Protein sequence: CASSVEGANTEAFF.

The chain joins TRBV19 to TRBJ2-7; no reliable D call. Trimming took off 5 bases at V and 3 bases at J, with 14 bases between the two ends. The CDR3 covers 14 residues. Germline CDR1 is LNHDA and CDR2 is SQIVND (reference sequence). The CDR3 loop is CASSFVGANYEQYF. The CDR3 nucleotides read TGTGCCAGTAGTTTTGTCGGAGCCAACTACGAGCAGTACTTC.

CDR3 protein: CASSLARSGRVTEQFF. In DNA, the CDR3 is TGTGCCAGCAGCTTAGCCCGTAGCGGGAGGGTTACTGAGCAGTTCTTC. The V and J genes are TRBV7-6 and TRBJ2-1; 11 bases fit TRBD2. The V gene end was trimmed by 0 bases and the J gene end by 9 bases; junction bases not matched to a gene: 7. CDR3 size: 16 residues. CDR1 and CDR2 from the germline V gene are SGHVS and FNYEAQ.

This clone appeared a single time. The rearrangement uses TRBV19 and TRBJ2-1, with a weak D call TRBD2 (6 bases). Germline lookup yields CDR1 LNHDA and CDR2 SQIVND (reference sequence). V gave up 5 bases and J gave up 4 bases, with 15 bases separating them. This CDR3 region has 15 residues. The CDR3 DNA reads as TGTGCCAGTAGTCCGAGGACGGGACTTTACAATGAGCAGTTCTTC. Translated, it gives CASSPRTGLYNEQFF.

V usage is TRBV2 and J usage is TRBJ1-2; D ambiguous. There are 13 residues in the CDR3. V was clipped by 9 bases and J by 2 bases, with 13 bases between them. Germline V gives CDR1 SNHLY, CDR2 FYNNEI. CDR3 sequence: CARVGSLNYGYTF. The CDR3 DNA is TGTGCCAGAGTAGGGAGTCTCAACTATGGCTACACCTTC.

The rearrangement joins TRBV4-1 to TRBJ2-3, with 7 bases that match TRBD2. The V gene's germline CDR1 is MGHRA and CDR2 YSYEKL. V gave up 4 bases and J gave up 5 bases; unmatched junction bases: 12. The length of the CDR3 is 16 residues. CDR3 DNA: TGCGCCAGCAGCCCGGTGGCGGGAGCAATGGTAGATACGCAGTATTTT. Translated, it gives CASSPVAGAMVDTQYF.

This clone was seen just once. This chain joins TRBV7-9 and TRBJ1-2; a weak D match, TRBD1 (5 bases). This CDR3 spans 14 amino acids. Trimming shortened V by 5 bases and J by 4 bases, and 14 bases separated the two germline ends. Germline-derived CDR1 and CDR2 are SEHNR and FQNEAQ (reference sequence). The CDR3 bases are TGTGCCAGCAGCGACGGCGGGGGGAGCTATGGCTACACCTTC. It codes for CASSDGGGSYGYTF.

The V call is TRBV28, the J call TRBJ2-3; D perhaps matches TRBD2 (5 bases). The V end was cut by 3 bases, the J end by 1 base, with 8 bases between. From germline, CDR1 is MDHEN and CDR2 SYDVKM. This CDR3 spans 14 amino acids. The CDR3 loop reads CASSLGAGTDTQYF. The DNA for the CDR3 is TGTGCCAGCAGTTTGGGAGCAGGCACAGATACGCAGTATTTT. The variable domain in full, with the rest retrieved from reference TRBV28 and TRBJ2-3, is DVKVTQSSRYLVKRTGEKVFLECVQDMDHENMFWYRQDPGLGLRLIYFSYDVKMKEKGDIPEGYSVSREKKERFSLILESASTNQTSMYLCASSLGAGTDTQYFGPGTRLTVL.

DNA of the CDR3: TGCAGCGTTGAAGGGATGGGACAGGTCCCGAACGGCTACACCTTC. This encodes CSVEGMGQVPNGYTF. The rearrangement joins TRBV29-1 to TRBJ1-2; 8 bases align to TRBD1. CDR3 length: 15 residues. In germline, CDR1 is SQVTM, CDR2 ANQGSEA. The J segment lost 8 bases and the V segment lost 1 base, leaving 12 bases of the junction unmatched. Filled out from reference TRBV29-1 and TRBJ1-2, the complete variable domain reads SAVISQKPSRDICQRGTSLTIQCQVDSQVTMMFWYRQQPGQSLTLIATANQGSEATYESGFVIDKFPISRPNLTFSTLTVSNMSPEDSSIYLCSVEGMGQVPNGYTFGSGTRLTVV.

This clone was counted only a few times. One junction end disagrees with the germline gene, perhaps due to a read error. V is TRBV7-9 and J is TRBJ1-4, with D possibly TRBD1 on 6 matching bases. This CDR3 has 15 amino acids. Germline assignment: CDR1 SEHNR and CDR2 FQNEAQ (reference sequence). The CDR3 DNA reads as TGTTCCAGCAGCGCTACCACTACAGGGCGCGCAAAACTGTTTTTT. Its translation: CSSSATTTGRAKLFF.

The rearrangement joins TRBV6-1 to TRBJ1-5, with 7 bases matching TRBD1. The CDR3 spans 13 residues. Unmatched junction bases numbered 3, after V lost 8 bases and J lost 2 bases. In germline, CDR1 is MNHNS, CDR2 SASEGT. CDR3 protein: CASRDRGNQPQHF. CDR3 nucleotides: TGTGCCAGCCGCGACAGGGGCAATCAGCCCCAGCATTTT.

V gene TRBV7-6 combines with J gene TRBJ2-1, with a weak D call TRBD2 (5 bases). CDR3 length equals 16 residues. The V end was cut by 1 base, the J end by 8 bases, with 18 bases between. The germline gives CDR1 SGHVS, CDR2 FNYEAQ. The CDR3 here is CASSLGYSPPGDEQFF. In nucleotides, the CDR3 is TGTGCCAGCAGCTTAGGATACTCTCCCCCCGGGGATGAGCAGTTCTTC.

The chain couples TRBV30 to TRBJ2-7, with 7 bases fitting TRBD2. CDR1 is GTSNPN and CDR2 is SVGIG in the germline V gene (reference sequence). The CDR3 covers 13 residues. V trimming: 0 bases; J trimming: 3 bases; junction bases outside the gene matches: 2. The CDR3 DNA reads TGTGCCTGGAGTGTTGGCGGGAGCTACGAGCAGTACTTC. Translated: CAWSVGGSYEQYF.

This clone came up once. V gene TRBV5-8 combines with J gene TRBJ1-1, with D perhaps matching TRBD1 (6 bases). The germline V gene has CDR1 SGHTS and CDR2 YDEGEE. The CDR3 is made up of 15 amino acids. Trimming took off 2 bases at V and 5 bases at J, with 16 bases between the two ends. CDR3 loop: CASSFGLFRGTEAFF. The CDR3 DNA is TGTGCCAGCAGCTTCGGACTCTTTAGGGGGACTGAAGCTTTCTTT.

The chain's CDR3 is CASSYYGLAGGNEQFF. Here the CDR3 DNA reads TGTGCCAGCAGTTACTACGGACTAGCGGGAGGGAATGAGCAGTTCTTC. V usage is TRBV6-6 and J usage is TRBJ2-1, with 15 positions matching TRBD2. The germline V gene encodes CDR1 MNHNY and CDR2 SVGAGI (reference sequence). The V gene end was trimmed by 1 base and the J gene end by 7 bases; junction bases not matched to a gene: 2. CDR3 size: 16 residues.

V and J are TRBV21-1 and TRBJ2-6; TRBD1 is taken as the D call from the table, unchecked against the DNA. TRBV21-1 is marked as a pseudogene. The CDR3 sequence is 18 residues long. The CDR3 sequence: CASSLDRTGFSGANVLTF. CDR3 nucleotides: TGTGCCAGCAGCCTGGACAGGACCGGATTCTCTGGGGCCAACGTCCTGACTTTC.

The rearrangement joins TRBV13 to TRBJ1-1; the D is unclear. Trimming pared 5 bases from V and 3 bases from J, leaving 10 bases between. The CDR3 has 13 residues. In germline, CDR1 is PRHDT, CDR2 FYEKMQ (reference sequence). The CDR3 coding sequence is TGTGCCAGCAGCCTCGAACGGGACACTGAAGCTTTCTTT. Encoded protein: CASSLERDTEAFF. The complete variable domain, with remaining parts taken from reference TRBV13 and TRBJ1-1, reads AAGVIQSPRHLIKEKRETATLKCYPIPRHDTVYWYQQGPGQDPQFLISFYEKMQSDKGSIPDRFSAQQFSDYHSELNMSSLELGDSALYFCASSLERDTEAFFGQGTRLTVV.

J is TRBJ2-6 and V is TRBV28, with D uncertain. Germline V lookup: CDR1 MDHEN, CDR2 SYDVKM. The CDR3 is 11 amino acids. V was pared by 10 bases and J by 4 bases, with 5 bases between. The CDR3 loop reads CATSGANVLTF. The CDR3 DNA follows: TGTGCCACTTCGGGGGCCAACGTCCTGACTTTC.

The chain links TRBV5-1 to TRBJ2-7; D perhaps matches TRBD1 (5 bases). Between the trimmed V and J ends, which lost 7 bases and 4 bases, there was a span of 15 bases. Germline-derived CDR1 and CDR2 are SGHRS and YFSETQ. This CDR3 is 13 amino acids long. The CDR3 coding sequence is TGCGCCAGCCGTAAATCGACAGAATACGAGCAGTACTTC. Protein sequence: CASRKSTEYEQYF.

The chain is built from TRBV19 and TRBJ2-6; 7 nucleotides line up with TRBD1. Germline values: CDR1 LNHDA, CDR2 SQIVND (reference sequence). V was clipped by 4 bases and J by 4 bases; unmatched bases: 7. This CDR3 is 16 amino acids long. The CDR3 reads CASSNLTGAGANVLTF. Here the CDR3 DNA reads TGTGCCAGTAGTAATTTAACAGGGGCCGGGGCCAACGTCCTGACTTTC.